This T cell receptor (beta chain) was sequenced during a study of cytomegalovirus exposure and HLA in healthy donors. General observations from the study: A later analysis showed TCR association rates differing by HLA locus, peaking at DRB1 and lowest at HLA-C. Reportedly, TCR beta sequences accurately predicted HLA-A and HLA-B alleles in most subjects.

For this clone: The antigen remains undetermined.

Germline V gene data show CDR1 as SGHTA and CDR2 as FQGNSA. Trimming took 4 bases from V and 5 from J, leaving 8 bases between them. The length of the CDR3 is 12 residues. The PCR had 60 Vbeta and 13 Jbeta primers. Generated by immunoSEQ multiplex PCR, the TCRdb table keeps only in-frame clones and is missing some. This table holds over 150,000 clones, approximately 80% found once. The gene calls are TRBV7-2 and TRBJ1-2, with D possibly being TRBD1 (5 bases). The source material was PBMCs. This TCR was sampled from a woman aged 40 to 50 in good health and CMV-seropositive. The CDR3, as DNA: TGTGCCAGCAGCTCCGGGACTTATGGCTACACCTTC. Protein sequence: CASSSGTYGYTF.